Presented here are 26 T cell receptor gamma chains from one specimen sequenced in a study of intestinal T cells in coeliac disease (dated by TCRdb to the early 2020s). For each case, genomic DNA was extracted from ten 5-um FFPE scrolls with the QIAamp DNA FFPE tissue kit. The library was generated by multiplex PCR. The instrument was an Ion Torrent PGM. TRG repertoires were amplified from approximately 0.2 ug of biopsy DNA using the LymphoTrack kit, whose primers carry Illumina adapters. For TCRdb, the public reads were processed anew by CATT, and duplicate DNA sequences were folded into one row. The sample table lists more than 650 gamma-chain clones, roughly 49% of them with a count of one. The biggest ten clones account for roughly 15% of the sample. Sequenced material: a duodenal biopsy. These receptors all stem from a human donor with celiac disease.

CDR3 coding DNA: TGTGCCTTGTGGGAGGCCCCCCTGTATTATTATAAGAAACTCTTT. Protein: CALWEAPLYYYKKLF. V is TRGV9 and J is TRGJ1 or TRGJ2. CDR1 GITISATS and CDR2 ISYDGTV come from the germline V gene (reference sequence). The CDR3 runs 15 residues. Germline trimming cut 2 bases from V and 2 bases from J; bases unmatched to any gene: 9.

Notes on this clone: The protein given by TCRdb reflects a much larger clone and differs at residue 7 from this DNA's translation, likely from a read error; the protein shown is the DNA's translation. The chain is built from TRGV10 and TRGJ1 or TRGJ2. TRGV10 is filed as an ORF, its function uncertain. CDR3 length equals 13 residues. J lost 6 bases, V lost 8 bases, and 11 bases had no gene match. The CDR3 spells CAAWDYSGYKKLF. For the CDR3, the DNA is TGTGCTGCGTGGGATTACTCGGGTTATAAGAAACTCTTT.

This clone qualifies as large. The CDR3 bases are TGTGCCACCTGGGACGGCCAGGGGGGGAAGAAACTCTTT. Protein sequence: CATWDGQGGKKLF. The V and J genes are TRGV2 and TRGJ1 or TRGJ2. V shed 1 base and J 10 bases; nucleotides not matched to a gene: 10. This CDR3 comprises 13 residues. Per germline, CDR1 EGSNGY and CDR2 YDSYNSKV.

Concerning this clone itself: TCRdb assigns this DNA the protein of a much larger clone, which departs from its translation at residue 5; this likely reflects a read error, and the protein shown comes from translating the DNA. CDR3 amino acids: CATWGLRPRYKKLF. CDR3 coding DNA: TGTGCCACCTGGGGTCTCAGACCTAGGTATAAGAAACTCTTT. This sequence joins TRGV3 and TRGJ1 or TRGJ2. The V gene end was trimmed by 5 bases and the J gene end by 7 bases; junction bases not matched to a gene: 14. The CDR3 covers 14 residues. Germline V CDR1 and CDR2: VTNTFY, YDVSTARD (reference sequence).

With regard to this clone: The TCRdb protein and the DNA translation do not line up at residue 4; the protein shown here was made by translating the DNA. This chain links TRGV2 with TRGJ1 or TRGJ2. This CDR3 spans 12 amino acids. Germline V gives CDR1 EGSNGY, CDR2 YDSYNSKV. J lost 4 bases, V lost 9 bases, and 9 bases had no gene match. The CDR3 DNA is TGTGCCACCCGGACGTCCTATTATAAGAAACTCTTT. Its translation: CATRTSYYKKLF.

In its sample, this clone is large. Here the CDR3 DNA reads TGTGCTGCGTGGAATAAGAAACTCTTT. Encoded protein: CAAWNKKLF. J is TRGJ1 or TRGJ2 and V is TRGV10. TRGV10 is flagged as an ORF with uncertain function. J gave up 8 bases and V 8 bases, and 1 base lay outside the gene matches. The CDR3 runs 9 residues.

This clone has just a few counts. The V and J genes are TRGV8 and TRGJ1 or TRGJ2. This CDR3 region has 14 residues. CDR1 is VENAVY and CDR2 is YDSYNSRV in the germline V gene. In nucleotides, the CDR3 is TGTGCACCTGGGACCACAGGCTCTTATTATAAGAAACTCTTT. This sequence encodes CAPGTTGSYYKKLF.

The V and J genes are TRGV8 and TRGJ1 or TRGJ2. Germline V gene lookup returns CDR1 VENAVY and CDR2 YDSYNSRV. This CDR3 spans 14 amino acids. Trimming took 0 bases from V and 6 from J; bases not matched to a gene: 8. The CDR3 region has the DNA TGTGCCACCTGGGATAGGCGGGAGTTTTATAAGAAACTCTTT. Protein: CATWDRREFYKKLF.

This clone was seen more than once but under ten times. The chain carries TRGV8 and TRGJ1 or TRGJ2. The CDR3 extends over 14 amino acids. After removal of 1 base from V and 13 bases from J, the junction contained 16 bases not matched to a gene. From germline, CDR1 is VENAVY and CDR2 YDSYNSRV. As DNA, the CDR3 is TGTGCCACCTGGGATAGAGGGGCCTCGGGAAGAAAACTCTTT. This sequence encodes CATWDRGASGRKLF.

This clone was seen a handful of times. TCRdb lists the protein of a much larger clone for this DNA, which differs at residue 10, so this is likely a read error; the protein given here is translated from the DNA itself. This rearrangement joins TRGV9 to TRGJ1 or TRGJ2. Per the germline V gene, CDR1 is GITISATS and CDR2 is ISYDGTV (reference sequence). CDR3 size: 14 residues. The CDR3 region is CALWEVWDYHKKLF. For the CDR3, the DNA is TGTGCCTTGTGGGAGGTGTGGGATTATCATAAGAAACTCTTT.

By share of the sample, this clone is large. The chain couples TRGV8 to TRGJP2. CDR3 length equals 14 residues. J lost 3 bases, V lost 4 bases, and 5 bases had no gene match. The germline V gene encodes CDR1 VENAVY and CDR2 YDSYNSRV. This CDR3 is CATWDMRSDWIKTF. Here the CDR3 DNA reads TGTGCCACCTGGGACATGCGTAGTGATTGGATCAAGACGTTT.

In this sample, this clone is large. This sequence joins TRGV2 and TRGJ1 or TRGJ2. The CDR3 loop spans 12 amino acids. CDR1 and CDR2 from the germline V gene are EGSNGY and YDSYNSKV. The V segment lost 0 bases and the J segment 10 bases; nucleotides outside the gene matches: 6. Written as DNA, the CDR3 is TGTGCCACCTGGGACGGGGGGAAAAAGAAACTCTTT. Protein product: CATWDGGKKKLF.

This sequence joins TRGV2 and TRGJ1 or TRGJ2. Germline V lookup: CDR1 EGSNGY, CDR2 YDSYNSKV. This CDR3 contains 10 residues. The CDR3 reads CAPYWDKKLF. As DNA, the CDR3 is TGTGCACCTTATTGGGATAAGAAACTCTTT.

This clone has only a few counts. The chain has TRGV10 and TRGJ1 or TRGJ2. TRGV10 is an open reading frame, and its role is uncertain. Trimming at V came to 8 bases and at J to 0 bases, leaving 8 bases not matched to a gene. This CDR3 has 14 residues. The CDR3 sequence is CAAWGSGNYYKKLF. The CDR3 DNA reads TGTGCTGCGTGGGGATCGGGGAATTATTATAAGAAACTCTTT.

The chain combines TRGV10 with TRGJ1 or TRGJ2. The J gene is absent in TCRdb and was assigned here via DNA matching to germline. TRGV10 is sorted into the ORF group, with uncertain function. This CDR3 is built from 11 residues. J lost 12 bases, V lost 8 bases, and 11 bases had no gene match. This CDR3 is CAAWDSLMKLF. Written as DNA, the CDR3 is TGTGCTGCGTGGGATTCTCTGATGAAACTCTTT.

As to this clone: TCRdb's entry gives the protein of a much larger clone, which mismatches this DNA's translation at residue 3, likely from a read error; the protein reported here is translated from the DNA. The chain employs TRGV2 and TRGJP2. CDR3 length equals 14 residues. In germline, CDR1 is EGSNGY, CDR2 YDSYNSKV. The CDR3 loop is CAAWDGSSDWIKTF. CDR3 DNA: TGTGCCGCCTGGGACGGCAGTAGTGATTGGATCAAGACGTTT.

The chain is built from TRGV11 and TRGJP1. TRGV11 is an ORF for which the function is uncertain. Trimming at V came to 4 bases and at J to 0 bases, leaving 14 bases not matched to a gene. The CDR3 length is 19 residues. The CDR3, as DNA: TGTGCCTGCTGGATTAGCCGCACCCTTGGAGATACCACTGGTTGGTTCAAGATATTT. It specifies CACWISRTLGDTTGWFKIF.

Regarding this clone: Being one base from a much bigger clone, this may be a read error. The sample has other DNA sequences that encode this CDR3 too. This sequence joins TRGV2 and TRGJ1 or TRGJ2. The CDR3 length is 12 residues. Germline lookup yields CDR1 EGSNGY and CDR2 YDSYNSKV. After removal of 1 base from V and 4 bases from J, the junction contained 1 base not matched to a gene. The chain's CDR3 is CATWDGYYKKLF. CDR3 DNA: TGTGCCACCTGGGACGGATATTATAAGAAACTCTTT.

This clone is termed large. V gene TRGV8 combines with J gene TRGJ1 or TRGJ2. The V and J ends lost 6 bases and 2 bases, in that order; junction bases with no gene match: 4. The CDR3 sequence is 12 residues long. Germline V gene data show CDR1 as VENAVY and CDR2 as YDSYNSRV. For the CDR3, the DNA is TGTGCCACCTGGACTTATTATTATAAGAAACTCTTT. It translates to CATWTYYYKKLF.

By share of the sample, this clone is hyperexpanded. The chain carries TRGV10 and TRGJ1 or TRGJ2. TRGV10 is an open reading frame whose function is uncertain. Trimming at V came to 8 bases and at J to 5 bases, leaving 7 bases not matched to a gene. This CDR3 has 12 residues. The CDR3 here is CAAWEGDYKKLF. The CDR3 coding sequence is TGTGCTGCGTGGGAGGGGGATTATAAGAAACTCTTT.

This clone occurred a few times. A far larger clone lies a single base away; this is likely a read error. Other DNA sequences in this sample translate to the same CDR3. This chain uses TRGV10 with TRGJ1 or TRGJ2. TRGV10 is placed among ORFs of uncertain function. This CDR3 is 11 amino acids long. The CDR3 bases are TGTGCTGCGTGGGATTATTATAAGAAACTCTTC. The encoded protein is CAAWDYYKKLF.

By share, this clone counts as hyperexpanded. Other DNA sequences in this specimen translate into the identical CDR3. The CDR3 sequence: CAAWDLNYYKKLF. The CDR3 DNA is TGTGCTGCGTGGGATTTGAATTATTATAAGAAACTCTTT. This rearrangement joins TRGV10 to TRGJ1 or TRGJ2. TRGV10 is an ORF, with its function uncertain. Trimming removed 8 bases from V and 0 bases from J; junction bases left unmatched: 5. The CDR3 spans 13 residues.

In the case of this clone: This may be a read error: a much more frequent sequence differs by one nucleotide. At the DNA level, this CDR3 is encoded by other sequences in the same sample as well. The chain recombines TRGV8 with TRGJP2. The germline CDR1 and CDR2 sequences are VENAVY and YDSYNSRV. The CDR3 consists of 11 residues. CDR3 protein: CATSSDWIKTF. The DNA of the CDR3 is TGTGCCACCAGTAGCGATTGGATCAAGACGTTT.

By share, this clone ranks as large. The CDR3 protein is CALWEGNKKLF. The CDR3 DNA reads as TGTGCCTTGTGGGAGGGAAATAAGAAACTCTTT. V and J are TRGV9 and TRGJ1 or TRGJ2. CDR1 is GITISATS, CDR2 ISYDGTV, per germline (reference sequence). This CDR3 is 11 amino acids long. V shed 2 bases and J 8 bases; nucleotides not matched to a gene: 3.

V usage is TRGV3 and J usage is TRGJ1 or TRGJ2. CDR1 and CDR2 from the germline V gene are VTNTFY and YDVSTARD (reference sequence). The CDR3 has 12 residues. V trimming: 10 bases; J trimming: 7 bases; junction bases outside the gene matches: 13. The CDR3 bases are TGTGCCACTGGGACAGATTTATATAAGAAACTCTTT. Amino acids: CATGTDLYKKLF.

This sequence joins TRGV8 and TRGJ1 or TRGJ2. This CDR3 spans 14 amino acids. From germline, CDR1 is VENAVY and CDR2 YDSYNSRV. CDR3 protein: CAPGIRQNYYKKLF. CDR3 sequence (DNA): TGTGCACCTGGGATACGCCAGAATTATTATAAGAAACTCTTT.